The 25 T cell receptor beta chains reported below all come from one sample, sequenced in a study of blood T cell repertoires in COVID-19. Libraries were prepared by immunoSEQ multiplex PCR; TCRdb keeps only in-frame clonotypes and omits some of them. The table shows 250,000 to 300,000 clones, with roughly 85% occurring only once. Sequencing was done on a sample of peripheral blood. Source of these receptors: a man between 60 and 75 years old who had recovered from COVID-19.

The V and J genes are TRBV10-3 and TRBJ2-2, with a possible D match to TRBD1 (6 bases). Germline CDR1 and CDR2: ENHRY and SYGVKD. The CDR3 loop spans 14 amino acids. V lost 6 bases and J 6 bases, leaving 14 bases between the germline ends. The CDR3 sequence: CAIRPTEGAGELFF. For the CDR3, the DNA is TGTGCCATCAGGCCTACCGAGGGGGCCGGGGAGCTGTTTTTT.

The chain uses TRBV28 and TRBJ1-2, with D possibly TRBD1 on 5 matching bases. V shed 5 bases and J shed 13 bases, with 17 bases lying between them. Germline CDR1 reads MDHEN; CDR2 reads SYDVKM. The CDR3 loop spans 12 amino acids. The CDR3 loop is CASSLPGLGGTF. CDR3 DNA: TGTGCCAGCAGTCTGCCGGGACTCGGGGGCACCTTC.

The chain couples TRBV3-1 (or the pseudogene TRBV3-2) to TRBJ2-7, with 9 positions matching TRBD2. The V gene end was trimmed by 0 bases and the J gene end by 2 bases; junction bases not matched to a gene: 11. In germline, CDR1 is LGHDT, CDR2 YNNKEL (reference sequence). This CDR3 spans 18 amino acids. CDR3 bases: TGTGCCAGCAGCCAAGAGGGTAGCGGGGGCCCTTACACCTACGAGCAGTACTTC. This sequence encodes CASSQEGSGGPYTYEQYF.

V and J are TRBV19 and TRBJ2-1; TRBD2 matches 12 bases. V shed 6 bases and J 12 bases; nucleotides not matched to a gene: 12. There are 15 residues in the CDR3. Germline V gene lookup returns CDR1 LNHDA and CDR2 SQIVND (reference sequence). The CDR3 bases are TGTGCCAGTAGCACGATGACTAGCGGGAGCTCTTTGCAGTTCTTC. Protein: CASSTMTSGSSLQFF.

This chain connects TRBV28 to TRBJ1-4; perhaps TRBD1 as D (6 bases). V lost 2 bases and J 6 bases, leaving 7 bases between the germline ends. The CDR3 spans 13 residues. From germline, CDR1 is MDHEN and CDR2 SYDVKM. The CDR3 nucleotides read TGTGCCAGCAGTTTAGACAGGCATGAAAAACTGTTTTTT. It encodes CASSLDRHEKLFF. Combining the CDR3 with reference TRBV28 and TRBJ1-4 gives the whole variable domain DVKVTQSSRYLVKRTGEKVFLECVQDMDHENMFWYRQDPGLGLRLIYFSYDVKMKEKGDIPEGYSVSREKKERFSLILESASTNQTSMYLCASSLDRHEKLFFGSGTQLSVL.

This chain joins TRBV14 and TRBJ2-1; 10 bases match TRBD2. The V and J ends lost 2 bases and 9 bases, in that order; junction bases with no gene match: 10. Germline V lookup: CDR1 SGHDN, CDR2 FVKESK. This CDR3 has 16 amino acids. The CDR3 sequence is CASSQWPSGSFGEQFF. CDR3 in DNA: TGTGCCAGCAGCCAATGGCCTAGCGGGAGTTTTGGTGAGCAGTTCTTC.

The rearrangement uses TRBV19 and TRBJ1-6; D gene unclear. CDR3 length: 14 amino acids. CDR1 and CDR2 from the germline V gene are LNHDA and SQIVND (reference sequence). Trimming removed 3 bases from V and 9 bases from J, with 12 bases in between. This chain's CDR3 is CASSILQLFSPLHF. The CDR3 region has the DNA TGTGCCAGTAGTATTCTACAGTTATTTTCACCCCTCCACTTT.

The chain combines TRBV5-6 with TRBJ1-4, with 7 positions matching TRBD1. CDR3 length: 16 amino acids. Germline V gives CDR1 SGHDT, CDR2 YYEEEE. V was pared by 4 bases and J by 0 bases, with 6 bases of the junction left unmatched. The chain's CDR3 is CASSITGVSTNEKLFF. The CDR3 DNA sequence: TGTGCCAGCAGCATAACAGGGGTGTCAACTAATGAAAAACTGTTTTTT.

The V gene is TRBV19, the J gene TRBJ1-3; D may be TRBD1 (5 bases). Germline assignment: CDR1 LNHDA and CDR2 SQIVND (reference sequence). Trimming took 8 bases from V and 0 from J, leaving 14 bases between them. This CDR3 is built from 15 residues. The CDR3 DNA reads TGTGCCAGTGGGGGGTTCGGCAACTCTGGAAACACCATATATTTT. Translating it yields CASGGFGNSGNTIYF.

The chain recombines TRBV6-5 with TRBJ2-5, with D possibly being TRBD2 (5 bases). This CDR3 comprises 15 residues. CDR1 is MNHEY and CDR2 is SVGAGI in the germline V gene. Deletions cut 6 bases from V and 2 bases from J, with 16 bases between. The CDR3 DNA is TGTGCCAGCAGCCGAACACTGGGGAGACAAGAGACCCAGTACTTC. Translation gives CASSRTLGRQETQYF.

This clone has a handful of counts. The chain carries TRBV7-3 and TRBJ2-1, with 9 bases that match TRBD2. In germline, CDR1 is SGHTA, CDR2 FQGTGA. The trim removed 0 bases at V and 1 base at J, leaving 1 base unmatched. The CDR3 runs to 16 residues. In DNA, the CDR3 is TGTGCCAGCAGCTTAACTAGCGGGGGATCCTACAATGAGCAGTTCTTC. This codes for CASSLTSGGSYNEQFF.

The chain uses TRBV7-8 and TRBJ1-3, with D perhaps TRBD1 (6 bases). Per germline, CDR1 SGHVS and CDR2 FQNEAQ. Trimming removed 5 bases from V and 1 base from J, with 15 bases in between. The CDR3 is 16 residues long. The CDR3 loop is CASSPYHGTSGNTIYF. DNA for the CDR3: TGTGCCAGCAGCCCCTACCACGGGACATCTGGAAACACCATATATTTT.

This chain joins TRBV28 and TRBJ1-5; D is unresolved. V was cut by 10 bases and J by 7 bases, with 20 bases left in between. This CDR3 has 14 residues. Germline V CDR1 and CDR2: MDHEN, SYDVKM. CDR3 sequence: CATLVTGKGQPQHF. CDR3 bases: TGTGCCACCTTGGTGACGGGTAAAGGACAGCCCCAGCATTTT.

The chain has TRBV28 and TRBJ1-2; D possibly corresponds to TRBD1 (5 bases). Trimming removed 6 bases at V and 9 bases at J, with 29 bases between. CDR3 length equals 17 residues. CDR1 is MDHEN and CDR2 is SYDVKM in the germline V gene. CDR3 protein: CASRPPGSRVYGISYTF. As DNA, the CDR3 is TGTGCCAGCAGGCCCCCCGGGAGCAGGGTATATGGAATCAGCTACACCTTC.

The chain combines TRBV4-2 with TRBJ2-1, with 11 positions matching TRBD2. Germline CDR1 reads LGHNA; CDR2 reads YNFKEQ. This CDR3 comprises 15 residues. The trim removed 3 bases at V and 9 bases at J, leaving 7 bases unmatched. CDR3 sequence (DNA): TGTGCCAGCAGCCAGGCCGGGACTAGCGGACCTGAGCAGTTCTTC. It encodes CASSQAGTSGPEQFF.

In its sample, this clone was seen a few times. The chain carries TRBV6-5 and TRBJ1-2; 9 bases are shared with TRBD1. This CDR3 contains 15 residues. The germline V gene has CDR1 MNHEY and CDR2 SVGAGI. V trimming: 0 bases; J trimming: 5 bases; junction bases outside the gene matches: 4. The CDR3 here is CASSYSVQGAYGYTF. The CDR3 bases are TGTGCCAGCAGTTACTCCGTACAGGGGGCTTATGGCTACACCTTC.

The V and J genes are TRBV29-1 and TRBJ1-2, with D unresolved. Germline assignment: CDR1 SQVTM and CDR2 ANQGSEA. The ends were cut back, 7 bases at V and 8 bases at J, with 17 bases in the middle. CDR3 length: 12 amino acids. In DNA form, the CDR3 reads TGCAGCGACCGGGAGTCCCGAAGAGGCTACACCTTC. Translated: CSDRESRRGYTF.

This clone has a handful of counts. The V gene is TRBV4-1, the J gene TRBJ2-1, with D tentatively TRBD2 (6 bases). With 1 base removed from V and 2 bases from J, the gap between germline ends came to 24 bases. Germline V gene data show CDR1 as MGHRA and CDR2 as YSYEKL. CDR3 length: 20 residues. The CDR3 coding sequence is TGCGCCAGCAGCCAAGTGGGCGGGGAGGCCGCCCGTCCCCCCTACAATGAGCAGTTCTTC. Protein: CASSQVGGEAARPPYNEQFF.

This chain uses TRBV2 with TRBJ1-1; 7 nucleotides align to TRBD1. Germline trimming cut 6 bases from V and 7 bases from J; bases unmatched to any gene: 14. CDR1 is SNHLY, CDR2 FYNNEI, per germline. The CDR3 sequence is 15 residues long. This CDR3 is CASREAPTGKGEAFF. In DNA, the CDR3 is TGTGCCAGCAGGGAGGCGCCGACAGGGAAGGGTGAAGCTTTCTTT.

This clone was seen a single time. The chain carries TRBV7-7 and TRBJ2-3; a weak D match, TRBD1 (6 bases). This CDR3 region has 12 residues. In germline, CDR1 is SSHAT, CDR2 FNYEAQ (reference sequence). The ends were cut back, 5 bases at V and 6 bases at J, with 9 bases in the middle. CDR3 sequence: CASSDRGDTQYF. CDR3 sequence (DNA): TGTGCCAGCAGCGATAGGGGGGATACGCAGTATTTT. Full variable domain (remainder filled in from reference TRBV7-7 and TRBJ2-3): GAGVSQSPRYKVTKRGQDVTLRCDPISSHATLYWYQQALGQGPEFLTYFNYEAQPDKSGLPSDRFSAERPEGSISTLTIQRTEQRDSAMYRCASSDRGDTQYFGPGTRLTVL.

The chain employs TRBV30 and TRBJ2-1; 9 nucleotides align to TRBD1. The CDR3 runs 17 residues. The J segment lost 3 bases and the V segment lost 2 bases, leaving 11 bases of the junction unmatched. Germline CDR1 GTSNPN, CDR2 SVGIG (reference sequence). The DNA of the CDR3 is TGTGCCTGGAGTCAGCTACCCGGGGACAGGGTCTACAATGAGCAGTTCTTC. It is translated as CAWSQLPGDRVYNEQFF.

The chain combines TRBV7-2 with TRBJ2-1; D is possibly TRBD2 (6 bases). This CDR3 spans 17 amino acids. V was clipped by 2 bases and J by 6 bases, with 20 bases between them. Germline V CDR1 and CDR2: SGHTA, FQGNSA. CDR3 DNA sequence: TGTGCCAGCAGCTTATCTCCTCACGGGAGCAGTTCCAATGAGCAGTTCTTC. Amino acids: CASSLSPHGSSSNEQFF.

This rearrangement joins TRBV12-3 or TRBV12-4 to TRBJ1-4; no clear D gene. CDR3 length equals 13 residues. V lost 6 bases to trimming and J lost 0 bases, with 5 bases between them. DNA for the CDR3: TGTGCCAGCAGGCGATCAACTAATGAAAAACTGTTTTTT. It specifies CASRRSTNEKLFF.

This sequence joins TRBV19 and TRBJ2-6; tentative D call: TRBD2 (6 bases). The germline V gene has CDR1 LNHDA and CDR2 SQIVND (reference sequence). The V gene lost 5 bases and the J gene lost 3 bases, with 8 bases spanning the gap. The CDR3 is made up of 14 amino acids. The CDR3 bases are TGTGCCAGTAGTCCGGGGGTTGGGGCCAACGTCCTGACTTTC. Amino acid sequence: CASSPGVGANVLTF.

The chain uses TRBV11-2 and TRBJ2-3, with TRBD1 as a possible D gene (7 bases). This CDR3 spans 15 amino acids. The germline CDR1 and CDR2 sequences are SGHAT and FQNNGV. V shed 2 bases and J shed 2 bases, with 11 bases lying between them. CDR3: CASSLFRGDTDTQYF. CDR3 in DNA: TGTGCCAGCAGCTTATTCAGGGGGGACACAGATACGCAGTATTTT.